This is a list of T cell receptor beta chains from one sample in a study of response to subunit inactivated influenza vaccine. MiXCR, run by TCRdb on the RT-PCR reads, gives a single entry per CDR3 protein. This table holds hundreds of thousands of distinct CDR3 sequences, around 8% found once. Sequenced here: PBMCs from blood, sampled about 24 months after vaccination. These receptors were obtained from a man aged 50-75 years who received an inactivated influenza vaccine. Both conserved end residues are part of each CDR3. The D gene is left open where the match is weak. The listing skips clone size in some rows; elsewhere it reads once, few, many or a size class.

v_gene	d_gene	j_gene	abundance	CDR3nt	CDR3aa
TRBV11-3	TRBD1	TRBJ1-1	many	TGTGCCAGCAGCCCATCAGGGGGCGGGGCGCAGAGCTACACTGAAGCTTTCTTT	CASSPSGGGAQSYTEAFF
TRBV30	TRBD1	TRBJ1-5	few	TGTGCCTGGAGGGGACAGGGCAATCAGCCCCAGCATTTT	CAWRGQGNQPQHF
TRBV5-5	NA	TRBJ1-2	NA	TGTGCCAGCAGTGACACCCTTACCTATGGCTACACCTTC	CASSDTLTYGYTF
TRBV6-2/TRBV6-3	NA	TRBJ1-5	NA	TGTGCCAGCGTGGGGGGGGCTAGCAATCAGCCCCAGCATTTT	CASVGGASNQPQHF
TRBV27	TRBD1	TRBJ2-3	few	TGTGCCAGCAGTCCGCAGGGGGTCGGCACAGATACGCAGTATTTT	CASSPQGVGTDTQYF
TRBV12-3/TRBV12-4	NA	TRBJ1-3	NA	TGTGCCAGCAGTTTTACATCTGGAAACACCATATATTTT	CASSFTSGNTIYF
TRBV5-1	NA	TRBJ2-2	many	TGCGCCAGCAGCCTCCGGGACATCCACACCGGGGAGCTGTTTTTT	CASSLRDIHTGELFF
TRBV12-3/TRBV12-4	TRBD1	TRBJ2-7	NA	TGTGCCATCGGAGGACAGGGGTACTACGAGCAGTACTTC	CAIGGQGYYEQYF
TRBV7-2	TRBD2	TRBJ2-2	NA	TGTGCCAGCAGTCTTAGGGCTAGCGGGAGGAACACCGGGGAGCTGTTTTTT	CASSLRASGRNTGELFF
TRBV7-2	NA	TRBJ1-4	many	TGTGCCAGCAGCTGGCAGGACACCCGCGCACCGGAAAAACTGTTTTTT	CASSWQDTRAPEKLFF
TRBV25-1	NA	TRBJ2-7	many	TGTGCCAGCAGTGAAACTAGCCGAAACTCCGCAGAGTACTTC	CASSETSRNSAEYF
TRBV7-8	TRBD2	TRBJ2-7	many	TGTGCCAGCAGCTTAGCCGGGACTAGCGGCAACTACGAGCAGTACTTC	CASSLAGTSGNYEQYF
TRBV7-8	NA	TRBJ2-1	NA	TGTGCCAGCAGCTTCTCCGTCGGACGGAGCTCCTACAATGAGCAGTTCTTC	CASSFSVGRSSYNEQFF
TRBV7-2	NA	TRBJ2-7	NA	TGTGCCAGCAGCTTAGGGGCGACAGGACGCGTCTCCTACGAGCAGTACTTC	CASSLGATGRVSYEQYF
TRBV5-1	NA	TRBJ2-3	many	TGCGCCAGCAGCTCGCAAGCCTCTGGCACAGATACGCAGTATTTT	CASSSQASGTDTQYF
TRBV29-1	NA	TRBJ2-7	few	TGCAGCGCCAACTCAGGACCGCCTTGGGAGCAGTACTTC	CSANSGPPWEQYF
TRBV12-3/TRBV12-4	TRBD2	TRBJ2-7	NA	TGTGCCAGCAAAAGGGGTAGCGGGAGATACGAGCAGTACTTC	CASKRGSGRYEQYF
TRBV6-5	NA	TRBJ2-2	NA	TGTACCAGCAGTTACTGGGGGAACACCGGGGAGCTGTTTTTT	CTSSYWGNTGELFF
TRBV20-1	TRBD2	TRBJ2-1	few	TGCAGTGCTAGCGTAGCGGGGGGTCGGCGGGAGCAGTTCTTC	CSASVAGGRREQFF
TRBV29-1	TRBD1	TRBJ2-7	many	TGCAGCGTTGGGACAGGGGACGAGCAGTACTTC	CSVGTGDEQYF
TRBV7-8	NA	TRBJ2-7	NA	TGTGCCAGCAGCTCCGTTTGGGTGAACGAGCAGTACTTC	CASSSVWVNEQYF
TRBV12-3/TRBV12-4	NA	TRBJ1-5	NA	TGTGCCAGCAGTCCATATGACAGAAATCAGCCCCAGCATTTT	CASSPYDRNQPQHF
TRBV2	TRBD2	TRBJ2-5	NA	TGTGCCAGCAGCTTCGGGAGGGGCTTGCAAGAGACCCAGTACTTC	CASSFGRGLQETQYF
TRBV5-5	NA	TRBJ2-5	many	TGTGCCAGCAGGAATCCCCAAGAGACCCAGTACTTC	CASRNPQETQYF
TRBV25-1	NA	TRBJ1-1	few	TGTGCCAGCAGGATAGGGGTTGAAGCTTTCTTT	CASRIGVEAFF